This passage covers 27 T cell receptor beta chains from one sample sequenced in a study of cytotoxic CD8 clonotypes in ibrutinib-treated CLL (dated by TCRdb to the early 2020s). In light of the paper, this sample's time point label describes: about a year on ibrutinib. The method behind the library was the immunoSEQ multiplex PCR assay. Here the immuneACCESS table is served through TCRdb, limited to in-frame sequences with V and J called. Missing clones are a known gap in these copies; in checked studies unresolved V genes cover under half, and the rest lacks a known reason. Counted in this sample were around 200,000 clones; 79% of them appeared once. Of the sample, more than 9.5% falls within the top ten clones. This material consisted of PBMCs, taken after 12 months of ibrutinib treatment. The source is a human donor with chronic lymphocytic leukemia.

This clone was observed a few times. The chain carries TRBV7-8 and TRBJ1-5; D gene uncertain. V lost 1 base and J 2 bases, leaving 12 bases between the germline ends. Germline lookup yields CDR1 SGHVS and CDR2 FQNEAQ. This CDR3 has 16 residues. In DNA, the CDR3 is TGTGCCAGCAGCTTAGAAAGGGTTGGGGGCAATCAGCCCCAGCATTTT. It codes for CASSLERVGGNQPQHF.

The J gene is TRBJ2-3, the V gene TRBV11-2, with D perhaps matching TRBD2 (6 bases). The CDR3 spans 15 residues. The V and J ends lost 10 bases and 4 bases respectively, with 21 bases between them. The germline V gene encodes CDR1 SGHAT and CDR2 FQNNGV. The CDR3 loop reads CATWGVGGTPDTQYF. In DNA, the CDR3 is TGTGCCACTTGGGGAGTGGGCGGGACCCCAGATACGCAGTATTTT.

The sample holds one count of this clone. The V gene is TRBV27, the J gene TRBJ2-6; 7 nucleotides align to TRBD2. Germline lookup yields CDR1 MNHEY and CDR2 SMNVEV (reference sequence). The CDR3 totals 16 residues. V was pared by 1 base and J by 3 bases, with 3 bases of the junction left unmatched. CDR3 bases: TGTGCCAGCAGTTTATACGGGGAGGGTGGGGCCAACGTCCTGACTTTC. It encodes CASSLYGEGGANVLTF.

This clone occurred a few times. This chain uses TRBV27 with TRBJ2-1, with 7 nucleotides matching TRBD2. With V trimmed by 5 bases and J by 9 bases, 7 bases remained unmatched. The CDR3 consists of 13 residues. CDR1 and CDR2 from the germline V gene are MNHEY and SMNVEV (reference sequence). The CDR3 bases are TGTGCCAGCAGTCTCCGGGACTATGGTGAGCAGTTCTTC. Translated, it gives CASSLRDYGEQFF.

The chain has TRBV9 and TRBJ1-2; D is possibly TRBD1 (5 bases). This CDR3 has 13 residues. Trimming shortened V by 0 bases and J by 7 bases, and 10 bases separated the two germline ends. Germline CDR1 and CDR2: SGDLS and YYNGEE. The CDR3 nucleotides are TGTGCCAGCAGCGTAGGAGGGGTGAGTGGCTACACCTTC. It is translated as CASSVGGVSGYTF.

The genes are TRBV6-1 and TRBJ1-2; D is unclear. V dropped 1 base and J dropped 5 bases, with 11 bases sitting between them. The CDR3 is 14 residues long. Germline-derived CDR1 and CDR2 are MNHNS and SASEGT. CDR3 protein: CASSEGVPLYGYTF. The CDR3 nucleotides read TGTGCCAGCAGTGAAGGGGTGCCTCTTTATGGCTACACCTTC.

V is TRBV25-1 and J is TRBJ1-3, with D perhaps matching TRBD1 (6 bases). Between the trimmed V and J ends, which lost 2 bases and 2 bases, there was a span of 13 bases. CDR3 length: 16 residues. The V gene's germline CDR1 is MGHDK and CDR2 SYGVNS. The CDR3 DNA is TGTGCCAGCAGTGAAAACCGGGGGGCACCTGGAAACACCATATATTTT. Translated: CASSENRGAPGNTIYF.

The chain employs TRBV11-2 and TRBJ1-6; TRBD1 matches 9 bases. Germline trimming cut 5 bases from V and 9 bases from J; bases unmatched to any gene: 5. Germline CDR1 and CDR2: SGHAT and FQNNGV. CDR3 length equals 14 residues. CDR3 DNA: TGTGCCAGCAGCGTGGACAGGGGAAGTTCACCCCTCCACTTT. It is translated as CASSVDRGSSPLHF.

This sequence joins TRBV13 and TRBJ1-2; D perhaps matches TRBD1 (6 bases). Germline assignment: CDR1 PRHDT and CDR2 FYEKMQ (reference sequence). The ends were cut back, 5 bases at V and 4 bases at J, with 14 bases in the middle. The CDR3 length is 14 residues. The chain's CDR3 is CASSQGTGGYGYTF. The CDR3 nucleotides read TGTGCCAGCAGCCAGGGGACCGGGGGCTATGGCTACACCTTC.

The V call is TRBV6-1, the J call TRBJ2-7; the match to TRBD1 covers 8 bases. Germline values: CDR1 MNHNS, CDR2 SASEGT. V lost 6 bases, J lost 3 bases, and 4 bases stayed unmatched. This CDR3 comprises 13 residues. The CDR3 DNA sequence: TGTGCCAGCAGCCGGGACAGGTTCTACGAGCAGTACTTC. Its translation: CASSRDRFYEQYF.

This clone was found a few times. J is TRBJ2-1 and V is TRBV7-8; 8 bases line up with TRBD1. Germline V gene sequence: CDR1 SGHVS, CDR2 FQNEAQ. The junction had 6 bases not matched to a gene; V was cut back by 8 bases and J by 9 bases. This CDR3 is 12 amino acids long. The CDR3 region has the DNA TGTGCCAGCTCCGACAGGGGTGGTGAGCAGTTCTTC. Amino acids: CASSDRGGEQFF.

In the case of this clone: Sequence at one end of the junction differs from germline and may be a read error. CDR3 loop: CAISEDDTQYF. Here the CDR3 DNA reads TGTGCCATCAGTGAGGATGATACGCAGTATTTT. The chain joins TRBV6-5 to TRBJ2-3, with D unresolved. The V gene's germline CDR1 is MNHEY and CDR2 SVGAGI. This CDR3 spans 11 amino acids.

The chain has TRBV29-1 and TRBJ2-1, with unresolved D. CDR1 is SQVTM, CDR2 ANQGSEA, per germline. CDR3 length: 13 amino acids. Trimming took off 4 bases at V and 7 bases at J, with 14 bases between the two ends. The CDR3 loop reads CSVVSYIENEQFF. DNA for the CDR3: TGCAGCGTTGTGAGTTACATTGAAAATGAGCAGTTCTTC.

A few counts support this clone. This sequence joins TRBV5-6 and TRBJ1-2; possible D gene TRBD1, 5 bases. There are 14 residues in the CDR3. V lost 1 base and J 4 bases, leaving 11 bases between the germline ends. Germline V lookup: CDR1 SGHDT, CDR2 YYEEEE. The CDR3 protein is CASSLLTATYGYTF. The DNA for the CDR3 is TGTGCCAGCAGCTTGTTGACAGCCACCTATGGCTACACCTTC.

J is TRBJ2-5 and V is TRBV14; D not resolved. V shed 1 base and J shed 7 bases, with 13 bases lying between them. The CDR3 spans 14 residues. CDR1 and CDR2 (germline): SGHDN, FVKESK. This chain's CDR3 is CASSQGTVYGTQYF. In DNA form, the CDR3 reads TGTGCCAGCAGCCAAGGTACCGTCTACGGGACCCAGTACTTC.

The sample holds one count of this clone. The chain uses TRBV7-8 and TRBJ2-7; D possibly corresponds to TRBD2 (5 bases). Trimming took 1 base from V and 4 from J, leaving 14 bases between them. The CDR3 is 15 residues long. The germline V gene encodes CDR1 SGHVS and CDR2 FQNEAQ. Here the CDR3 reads CASSLEGGPGYEQYF. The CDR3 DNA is TGTGCCAGCAGCTTAGAGGGCGGCCCGGGATACGAGCAGTACTTC.

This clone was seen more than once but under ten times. The CDR3: CASSLYEGLGTEAFF. CDR3 nucleotide sequence: TGCGCCAGCAGCTTGTATGAGGGGTTAGGAACTGAAGCTTTCTTT. The gene calls are TRBV5-1 and TRBJ1-1; D may be TRBD1 (5 bases). The CDR3 consists of 15 residues. CDR1 is SGHRS and CDR2 is YFSETQ in the germline V gene. V was trimmed by 1 base and J by 5 bases, leaving 15 bases between them.

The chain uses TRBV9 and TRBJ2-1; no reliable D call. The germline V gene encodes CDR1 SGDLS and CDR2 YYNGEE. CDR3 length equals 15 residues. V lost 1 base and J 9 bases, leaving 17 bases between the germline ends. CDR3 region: CASSVSFGMTGEQFF. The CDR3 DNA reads TGTGCCAGCAGCGTAAGCTTTGGGATGACTGGTGAGCAGTTCTTC.

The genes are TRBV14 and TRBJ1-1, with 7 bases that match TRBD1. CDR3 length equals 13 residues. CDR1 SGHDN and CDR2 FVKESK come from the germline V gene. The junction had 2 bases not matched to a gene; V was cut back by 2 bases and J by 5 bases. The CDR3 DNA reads TGTGCCAGCAGCCAACAGGGGGGGACTGAAGCTTTCTTT. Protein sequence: CASSQQGGTEAFF.

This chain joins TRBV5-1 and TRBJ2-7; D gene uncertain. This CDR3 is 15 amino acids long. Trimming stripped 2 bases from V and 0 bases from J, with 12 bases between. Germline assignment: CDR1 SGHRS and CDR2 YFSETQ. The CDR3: CASSLGLRSSYEQYF. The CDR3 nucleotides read TGCGCCAGCAGCTTAGGCCTCCGTAGCTCCTACGAGCAGTACTTC.

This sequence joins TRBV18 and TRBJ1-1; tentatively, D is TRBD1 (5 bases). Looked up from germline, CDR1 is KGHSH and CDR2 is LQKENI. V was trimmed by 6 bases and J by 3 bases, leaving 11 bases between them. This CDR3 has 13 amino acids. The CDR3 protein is CASSRGVDTEAFF. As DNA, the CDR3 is TGTGCCAGCTCCCGGGGGGTGGACACTGAAGCTTTCTTT.

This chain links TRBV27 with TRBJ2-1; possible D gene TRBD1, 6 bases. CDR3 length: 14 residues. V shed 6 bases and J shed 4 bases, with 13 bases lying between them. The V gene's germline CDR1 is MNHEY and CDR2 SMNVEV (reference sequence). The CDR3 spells CASREWQGYNEQFF. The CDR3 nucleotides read TGTGCCAGCAGAGAGTGGCAGGGGTACAATGAGCAGTTCTTC.

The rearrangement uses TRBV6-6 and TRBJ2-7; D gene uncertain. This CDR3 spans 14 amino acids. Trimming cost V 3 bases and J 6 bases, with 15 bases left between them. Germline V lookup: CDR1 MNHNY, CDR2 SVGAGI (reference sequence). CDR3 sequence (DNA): TGTGCCAGCAGTTATTCGAGCGCGGCCTCCGAGCAGTACTTC. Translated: CASSYSSAASEQYF.

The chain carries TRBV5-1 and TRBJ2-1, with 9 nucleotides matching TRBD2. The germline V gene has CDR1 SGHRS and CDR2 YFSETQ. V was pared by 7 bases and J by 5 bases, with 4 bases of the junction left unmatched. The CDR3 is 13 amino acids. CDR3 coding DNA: TGCGCCAGCGGGCTAGCGGGACACAATGAGCAGTTCTTC. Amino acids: CASGLAGHNEQFF.

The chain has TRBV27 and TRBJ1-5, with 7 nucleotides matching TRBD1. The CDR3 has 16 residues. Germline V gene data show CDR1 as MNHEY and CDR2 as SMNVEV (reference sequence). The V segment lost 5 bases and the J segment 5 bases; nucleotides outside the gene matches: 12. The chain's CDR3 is CASSARQGFHHQPQHF. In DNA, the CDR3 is TGTGCCAGCAGTGCACGACAGGGTTTTCACCATCAGCCCCAGCATTTT.

CDR3 protein: CASSSYGTQYF. CDR3 in DNA: TGTGCCAGCAGTTCGTATGGGACGCAGTATTTT. The gene calls are TRBV27 and TRBJ2-3; D is unresolved. Germline V lookup: CDR1 MNHEY, CDR2 SMNVEV (reference sequence). This CDR3 has 11 residues. V was pared by 4 bases and J by 9 bases, with 8 bases between.

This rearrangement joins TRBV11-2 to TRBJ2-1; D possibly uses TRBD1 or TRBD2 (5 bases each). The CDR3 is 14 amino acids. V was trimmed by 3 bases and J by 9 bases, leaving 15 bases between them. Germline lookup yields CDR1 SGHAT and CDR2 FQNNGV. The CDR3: CASSLGLVGTEQFF. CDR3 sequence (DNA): TGTGCCAGCAGCTTGGGGCTAGTAGGGACTGAGCAGTTCTTC.